Each of the 32 T cell receptor beta chains below was sequenced from the same sample in a study (dated by TCRdb to between 2015 and 2017). Receptors were amplified or captured by 5' RACE. TCRdb records Illumina MiSeq as the sequencer. Using fastp trimming at Q25 and MiXCR clonotype assembly, TCRdb reanalyzed the public sequencing data and kept in-frame beta chains. Every entry covers one CDR3 protein and lists the most common genes and DNA from its rows. In this sample the table shows thousands of distinct CDR3 sequences, around half of which occur a single time. Roughly 5.2% of the sample rests with the top ten. The sequencing input was memory CD4+ T cells sorted from a lymph node. The sample's cell subset or site, from its label and the paper: memory CD4+ T cells, CD4+CD45RO+CD25-. Source of these receptors: a female donor with breast cancer.

This chain uses TRBV4-1 with TRBJ1-5, with a tentative D call TRBD1 (5 bases). Trimming took 4 bases from V and 2 from J, leaving 15 bases between them. This CDR3 has 16 amino acids. The germline V gene encodes CDR1 MGHRA and CDR2 YSYEKL. CDR3 nucleotides: TGCGCCAGCAGCCCCCTGGGGGGGGTTGGCAATCAGCCCCAGCATTTT. Its protein product is CASSPLGGVGNQPQHF.

The V call is TRBV4-1, the J call TRBJ2-3, with D perhaps TRBD2 (6 bases). Trimming took 2 bases from V and 2 from J, leaving 14 bases between them. The CDR3 consists of 16 residues. The germline V gene has CDR1 MGHRA and CDR2 YSYEKL. The CDR3 loop reads CASSQMRGTTTDTQYF. The CDR3 nucleotides are TGCGCCAGCAGCCAAATGCGGGGCACTACCACAGATACGCAGTATTTT.

Of note for this clonotype: Mismatch with germline at one junction end may stem from a read error. This chain connects TRBV28 to TRBJ2-6; D is undetermined. CDR1 and CDR2 (germline): MDHEN, SYDVKM. The CDR3 contains 15 residues. The CDR3 spells CVSSLVGSGANVLTF. The CDR3 region has the DNA TGTGTCAGCAGCCTGGTCGGGTCTGGGGCCAACGTCCTGACTTTC.

Here the CDR3 reads CASSQDLDTQYF. CDR3 nucleotide sequence: TGCGCCAGCAGCCAAGATTTGGATACGCAGTATTTT. J is TRBJ2-3 and V is TRBV4-3; D gene unclear. The CDR3 extends over 12 amino acids. Germline V gene sequence: CDR1 LGHNA, CDR2 YSLEER. Deletions cut 0 bases from V and 6 bases from J, with 4 bases between.

The chain combines TRBV5-1 with TRBJ2-3, with 10 bases fitting TRBD2. Germline values: CDR1 SGHRS, CDR2 YFSETQ. The CDR3 extends over 16 amino acids. Losses at the gene ends were 2 bases for V and 7 bases for J; bases not matched to a gene: 10. The CDR3 protein is CASSLESGRAVNTQYF. Here the CDR3 DNA reads TGCGCCAGCAGCTTAGAGAGCGGGAGGGCCGTAAATACGCAGTATTTT. The variable domain in full, with the rest retrieved from reference TRBV5-1 and TRBJ2-3, is KAGVTQTPRYLIKTRGQQVTLSCSPISGHRSVSWYQQTPGQGLQFLFEYFSETQRNKGNFPGRFSGRQFSNSRSEMNVSTLELGDSALYLCASSLESGRAVNTQYFGPGTRLTVL.

The gene calls are TRBV11-2 and TRBJ1-6; D gene uncertain. CDR1 and CDR2 (germline): SGHAT, FQNNGV. Deletions cut 5 bases from V and 9 bases from J, with 20 bases between. The CDR3 loop spans 16 amino acids. The CDR3 protein is CASSPQPPGGGSPLHF. CDR3 nucleotide sequence: TGTGCCAGCAGCCCCCAACCGCCAGGTGGTGGTTCACCCCTCCACTTT.

The chain combines TRBV5-1 with TRBJ2-5, with 7 bases aligning to TRBD2. The V gene's germline CDR1 is SGHRS and CDR2 YFSETQ. Unmatched junction bases numbered 5, after V lost 1 base and J lost 2 bases. This CDR3 comprises 15 residues. CDR3 sequence (DNA): TGCGCCAGCAGCTTGACTCACGGGAGGCAAGAGACCCAGTACTTC. Protein sequence: CASSLTHGRQETQYF.

There are a few counts of this clonotype. The CDR3 DNA reads as TGTGCCAGCAGCCAAGATCATACGACTAGCGCCTACAATGAGCAGTTCTTC. Translating it yields CASSQDHTTSAYNEQFF. The genes are TRBV4-2 and TRBJ2-1, with 8 bases fitting TRBD2. The germline CDR1 and CDR2 sequences are LGHNA and YNFKEQ. The CDR3 totals 17 residues. V trimming: 0 bases; J trimming: 2 bases; junction bases outside the gene matches: 6.

Only a few counts were recorded for this clonotype. The V gene is TRBV20-1, the J gene TRBJ1-2; 12 bases line up with TRBD1. Germline loops: CDR1 DFQATT, CDR2 SNEGSKA (reference sequence). The CDR3 spans 16 residues. V shed 3 bases, J shed 1 base, and the junction held 6 bases outside the gene matches. DNA of the CDR3: TGCAGTGCTAGGGGGACAGGGGGCCCCCATAACTATGGCTACACCTTC. It is translated as CSARGTGGPHNYGYTF.

The chain has TRBV7-9 and TRBJ2-5; D unresolved. Germline V gene data show CDR1 as SEHNR and CDR2 as FQNEAQ (reference sequence). The V and J ends lost 4 bases and 2 bases respectively, with 11 bases between them. The CDR3 is 14 amino acids. CDR3 nucleotide sequence: TGTGCCAGCAGCTATTGGACGGTTCAAGAGACCCAGTACTTC. It specifies CASSYWTVQETQYF.

The rearrangement uses TRBV20-1 and TRBJ1-5; D call uncertain. This CDR3 is 14 amino acids long. The germline V gene has CDR1 DFQATT and CDR2 SNEGSKA (reference sequence). V lost 1 base to trimming and J lost 0 bases, with 7 bases between them. The DNA of the CDR3 is TGCAGTGCTAGAGCCCCGAATAGCAATCAGCCCCAGCATTTT. Its protein product is CSARAPNSNQPQHF.

This clonotype was counted between two and nine times. The chain combines TRBV7-2 with TRBJ2-3; the match to TRBD2 covers 7 bases. CDR3 size: 17 residues. In germline, CDR1 is SGHTA, CDR2 FQGNSA. The trim removed 6 bases at V and 2 bases at J, leaving 14 bases unmatched. This CDR3 is CASSLPGGGFSTDTQYF. CDR3 nucleotide sequence: TGTGCCAGCAGTCTCCCGGGAGGCGGATTTTCCACAGATACGCAGTATTTT.

The chain carries TRBV20-1 and TRBJ2-1; 15 bases agree with TRBD2. Looked up from germline, CDR1 is DFQATT and CDR2 is SNEGSKA (reference sequence). The CDR3 has 20 amino acids. With V trimmed by 2 bases and J by 0 bases, 11 bases remained unmatched. The CDR3 DNA follows: TGCAGTGCTAGAAGGAGGGGACTAGCGGGAGGCCCGAGCTCCTACAATGAGCAGTTCTTC. This sequence encodes CSARRRGLAGGPSSYNEQFF.

This clonotype occurred a few times. This chain links TRBV7-2 with TRBJ1-2; tentative D call: TRBD1 (5 bases). V was trimmed by 7 bases and J by 4 bases, leaving 10 bases between them. Germline-derived CDR1 and CDR2 are SGHTA and FQGNSA. The CDR3 extends over 12 amino acids. Written as DNA, the CDR3 is TGTGCCAGCACCATCGACAGCTATGGCTACACCTTC. Protein sequence: CASTIDSYGYTF.

This chain connects TRBV5-1 to TRBJ1-1; 8 bases are a match to TRBD1. The V segment lost 3 bases and the J segment 5 bases; nucleotides outside the gene matches: 3. Germline CDR1 and CDR2: SGHRS and YFSETQ. The CDR3 covers 13 residues. The CDR3 coding sequence is TGCGCCAGCAGCTACACAGGGGGGACTGAAGCTTTCTTT. Its translation is CASSYTGGTEAFF.

The V gene is TRBV12-3 or TRBV12-4, the J gene TRBJ2-1; tentative D call: TRBD1 (6 bases). The CDR3 covers 16 residues. V dropped 3 bases and J dropped 6 bases, with 18 bases sitting between them. The CDR3, as DNA: TGTGCCAGCAGTTTGGCTAATTACAGGGCCCCCAATGAGCAGTTCTTC. This encodes CASSLANYRAPNEQFF.

CDR3 DNA sequence: TGCGCCAGCAGCCAAGATTCGACGGTATACAATGAGCAGTTCTTC. Its protein is CASSQDSTVYNEQFF. This chain connects TRBV4-3 to TRBJ2-1; the D is unclear. Per the germline V gene, CDR1 is LGHNA and CDR2 is YSLEER. Trimming cost V 0 bases and J 4 bases, with 10 bases left between them. CDR3 size: 15 residues.

The CDR3 region is CASSSTGNRGYTF. CDR3 DNA: TGTGCCAGCAGCTCCACAGGGAATCGGGGCTACACCTTC. The chain employs TRBV7-2 and TRBJ1-2; weak D call: TRBD1 (6 bases). Trimming left V 4 bases short and J 8 bases short, with 14 bases between. Per germline, CDR1 SGHTA and CDR2 FQGNSA. The CDR3 sequence is 13 residues long.

The gene calls are TRBV7-9 and TRBJ2-5; D is undetermined. The CDR3 is made up of 17 amino acids. Germline V CDR1 and CDR2: SEHNR, FQNEAQ (reference sequence). The V gene lost 4 bases and the J gene lost 2 bases, with 20 bases spanning the gap. The CDR3, as DNA: TGTGCCAGCAGCTCACTCCCCGTCACAAGGATGCAAGAGACCCAGTACTTC. It encodes CASSSLPVTRMQETQYF.

This clonotype was detected only a few times. This chain joins TRBV5-1 and TRBJ2-1, with 13 positions matching TRBD2. V shed 3 bases and J 5 bases; nucleotides not matched to a gene: 8. The CDR3 extends over 17 amino acids. Germline values: CDR1 SGHRS, CDR2 YFSETQ. CDR3 DNA: TGCGCCAGCAGCTCGGGACTAGCGGGGCAGGGGCACAATGAGCAGTTCTTC. Its translation is CASSSGLAGQGHNEQFF.

CDR3 DNA: TGTGCCAGCAGTCCAAGTTTCGGCGGCGGGGAAAAACTGTTTTTT. Translating it yields CASSPSFGGGEKLFF. This sequence joins TRBV6-5 and TRBJ1-4; D is ambiguous. V was pared by 5 bases and J by 8 bases, with 18 bases between. Germline CDR1 MNHEY, CDR2 SVGAGI. The CDR3 runs to 15 residues.

The gene calls are TRBV5-1 and TRBJ1-1; D perhaps matches TRBD1 (5 bases). V was pared by 5 bases and J by 7 bases, with 21 bases between. Germline assignment: CDR1 SGHRS and CDR2 YFSETQ. This CDR3 has 15 residues. The CDR3 reads CASSIKPGDSVEAFF. The CDR3 DNA sequence: TGCGCCAGCAGTATCAAACCGGGGGATTCCGTTGAAGCTTTCTTT.

V and J are TRBV4-3 and TRBJ1-2, with D possibly being TRBD1 (6 bases). CDR1 is LGHNA and CDR2 is YSLEER in the germline V gene. There are 14 residues in the CDR3. The ends were cut back, 4 bases at V and 2 bases at J, with 11 bases in the middle. The CDR3 nucleotides are TGCGCCAGCAGCCTGGCAGGGGAAAACTATGGCTACACCTTC. It codes for CASSLAGENYGYTF.

Regarding this clonotype: This could be a read error, since a much larger clone is one nucleotide away. The genes are TRBV29-1 and TRBJ2-1, with 7 positions matching TRBD1. Germline CDR1 is SQVTM and CDR2 is ANQGSEA. This CDR3 spans 12 amino acids. CDR3 nucleotides: TGCAGCGAACTGACAGGGAGCAATGGGCAGTTCTTC. Its protein product is CSELTGSNGQFF.

This clonotype has only a few counts. The chain recombines TRBV7-7 with TRBJ1-1, with D maybe TRBD1 (5 bases). The CDR3 consists of 15 residues. Between the trimmed V and J ends, which lost 5 bases and 2 bases, there was a span of 15 bases. Germline CDR1 SSHAT, CDR2 FNYEAQ (reference sequence). DNA of the CDR3: TGTGCCAGCAGCCCCAGAGGGGCGCTAAACACTGAAGCTTTCTTT. The encoded protein is CASSPRGALNTEAFF.

J is TRBJ1-5 and V is TRBV20-1; 7 nucleotides line up with TRBD1. The germline gives CDR1 DFQATT, CDR2 SNEGSKA (reference sequence). V gave up 2 bases and J gave up 3 bases; unmatched junction bases: 7. This CDR3 is built from 15 residues. CDR3 coding DNA: TGCAGTGCTAGAATTACAGGGGTTGACAATCAGCCCCAGCATTTT. This gives the protein CSARITGVDNQPQHF.

This clonotype has just a few counts. The chain uses TRBV29-1 and TRBJ1-3; D unresolved. CDR1 is SQVTM, CDR2 ANQGSEA, per germline. CDR3 length equals 16 residues. The V and J ends lost 3 bases and 0 bases respectively, with 15 bases between them. CDR3 sequence (DNA): TGCAGCGTTGATACGGACGGAGCGGGCTCTGGAAACACCATATATTTT. Protein: CSVDTDGAGSGNTIYF.

This clonotype was found a few times. The chain joins TRBV5-6 to TRBJ1-5; maybe TRBD1 (5 bases). The CDR3 spans 15 residues. From germline, CDR1 is SGHDT and CDR2 YYEEEE. The V end lost 7 bases, the J end lost 4 bases, and 18 bases lay between the germline ends. The CDR3 region is CASGRFGGGNQPQHF. Written as DNA, the CDR3 is TGTGCCAGCGGTCGGTTTGGGGGGGGAAATCAGCCCCAGCATTTT.

This clonotype came up a few times. This rearrangement joins TRBV7-8 to TRBJ2-3; 13 bases line up with TRBD2. The trim removed 0 bases at V and 0 bases at J, leaving 3 bases unmatched. Germline V CDR1 and CDR2: SGHVS, FQNEAQ. The CDR3 is 18 residues long. The CDR3 DNA sequence: TGTGCCAGCAGCTTAGCGGAGGGACTAGCGGGGAGCACAGATACGCAGTATTTT. Amino acid sequence: CASSLAEGLAGSTDTQYF.

The chain employs TRBV4-1 and TRBJ2-2; D may be TRBD1 (6 bases). CDR1 MGHRA and CDR2 YSYEKL come from the germline V gene. The CDR3 length is 16 residues. Trimming cost V 3 bases and J 6 bases, with 17 bases left between them. CDR3 sequence reads: CASSHLQTGSSGELFF. CDR3 sequence (DNA): TGCGCCAGCAGCCACCTCCAGACAGGCAGTTCCGGGGAGCTGTTTTTT.

The chain joins TRBV20-1 to TRBJ1-1; D possibly corresponds to TRBD1 (5 bases). The CDR3 totals 14 residues. With 1 base removed from V and 0 bases from J, the gap between germline ends came to 9 bases. Germline CDR1 and CDR2: DFQATT and SNEGSKA (reference sequence). CDR3 nucleotides: TGCAGTGCTAGAGTGGGGGGTATGAACACTGAAGCTTTCTTT. Protein: CSARVGGMNTEAFF.

The rearrangement links TRBV4-2 to TRBJ2-1, with 8 bases aligning to TRBD2. V lost 6 bases to trimming and J lost 3 bases; unmatched junction nucleotides: 10. Germline V gene data show CDR1 as LGHNA and CDR2 as YNFKEQ. The CDR3 loop spans 16 amino acids. For the CDR3, the DNA is TGTGCCAGCAGTGCACTATCGGGAGGGGGCTACAATGAGCAGTTCTTC. Amino acid sequence: CASSALSGGGYNEQFF.